The entry below gives a single TCR beta chain sequence along with its context. No antigen is known for it. CDR3 size: 17 residues. V was cut by 4 bases and J by 0 bases, with 17 bases left in between. From germline, CDR1 is SGHDT and CDR2 YYEEEE. The data were taken from a study of cytomegalovirus exposure and HLA in healthy donors. Study as a whole: Findings of an earlier analysis included 110 million or so unique TCR beta sequences from about 180 million T cells. General observations from the study: In a later analysis, V- and J-gene trimming of beta chains associated with a DCLRE1C missense variant, replicated independently. The study flagged around 150 TCR beta chains as cytomegalovirus-associated. Information on immune exposure was restricted to one variable (CMV serostatus).

PCR amplification relied on 60 Vbeta primers (plus 13 Jbeta primers). The table came from immunoSEQ multiplex PCR; TCRdb's copy has only in-frame clones and leaves some out. Of approximately 170,000 clones in the sample, 80% to 90% are singletons; the top ten hold about 0.82%. Input material: PBMCs. J is TRBJ1-5 and V is TRBV5-6; D is uncertain. The clonotype comes from a woman aged 18 to 35 in good health and CMV-seronegative. CDR3 sequence (DNA): TGTGCCAGCAGCCGGTTTTCGTTGTTCTATAGCAATCAGCCCCAGCATTTT. Protein product: CASSRFSLFYSNQPQHF.